This T cell receptor beta chain was captured in a study of identical twins (dated by TCRdb to the mid-2010s). In the study overall: To test whether fetal clonotypes persist, the study used deep sequencing on TCR alpha and beta repertoires from monozygotic twins, unrelated adults of various ages, and cord blood. To rule out contamination, the twin experiments were replicated at different times with different library preparation protocols.

All donors were healthy Caucasians. Three pairs of female monozygotic twins, all aged roughly 18 to 29 years, were included in the twin cohort. RNA for TCR libraries was isolated from peripheral blood mononuclear cells. In this sample, this clonotype turned up once. The antigen it recognizes is unknown. Per-nucleotide qualities are absent, and no much larger clonotype sits a single base away. One read alone makes for weak evidence. From the cysteine up to the phenylalanine, the CDR3 has a length of 16 residues. Only the CDR3 part of the read is kept: 48 bases, read in frame from the first base. Germline trimming amounts to 4 bases on V and 3 bases on J, with 7 as the count of junction bases outside the gene matches. The germline V gene sets CDR1 to SGHRS and CDR2 to YFSETQ. Library method: 5' RACE. Sequencing used an Illumina HiSeq 2000. A universal primer binding site was introduced by template switching, and a unique molecular identifier was present in the final cDNA, enabling accurate counting of TCR cDNA molecules. First-strand cDNA for TCR alpha and beta chains was synthesized from specific primers in the conserved constant-segment region. Each cDNA library was double barcoded, with a SMART-Mk sample barcode plus Illumina barcodes, to control for contamination. TruSeq adapter sequences, together with Illumina sample barcodes, were added in two successive PCR steps. The TCR alpha and beta cDNA libraries were sequenced on the Illumina HiSeq platform using custom primers. In the authors' own workflow: MiGEC processed the raw reads to extract unique molecular identifiers, while MiXCR was used to determine the CDR3 positions. For each individual, recombination models were inferred using an EM algorithm with the repgenHMM and IGoR tools. Shared clonotypes were analyzed with the tcR package in R, and sharing was normalized by the product of cloneset sizes. To study raw recombination free of thymic and clonal selection effects, out-of-frame nonproductive sequences were analyzed. TCRdb took the public reads, trimmed them with fastp at Q25, ran MiXCR for clone calling and kept in-frame beta chains. Under each unique CDR3 protein, matching rows form one entry showing the most common genes and DNA. The V and J calls come from TCRdb's annotation, not from the publication. The sample yields some 690,000 distinct CDR3 sequences; 21% were counted once. The ten top clones hold over 4% of the sample.

Study-wide conclusions, independent of this receptor: Fewer insertions were carried by abundant cord blood beta clonotypes, a similar but weaker trend appeared in young adult naive repertoires, and no such trend appeared in memory repertoires. A weaker excess of twin sharing was found in beta out-of-frame sequences because the signal-to-noise ratio was lowered by fewer shared sequences. Because the same donors could not be followed over many years, conclusions were based on cross-sectional statistical analysis. Compared with coincidental sharing between unrelated individuals, an excess of low generation-probability sequences was observed among out-of-frame TCR alpha sequences shared between twins. In monozygotic twins, out-of-frame TCR alpha sharing was systematically underestimated by recombination models, although the models agreed with sharing between unrelated individuals. Invariant T cells such as MAIT and iNKT could partly confound zero-insertion analyses, though diverse VJ usage argued against this for most clonotypes.

Another study also made use of these data, one on T cells expressing NK-cell markers. The second source states: In sorted CD3+CD56+NKG2C+, CD3+CD56+NKG2C- and CD3+CD56-NKG2C+ T-cell subsets from several donors, TCR beta-chain repertoires were profiled. Among the eight sequenced donors, seven were HCMV-seropositive and one was HCMV-seronegative. To restrict sorting to alphabetaTCR-expressing T cells, an anti-gammadeltaTCR antibody was added in several experiments. For roughly six donors, the dominant CD3+CD56+NKG2C+ clonotypes were among the top 10 CD8+ clonotypes and accounted for about 1.0-7.0% of CD8+ T cells. Those dominant clonotypes were again the most abundant among CD3+CD56-NKG2C+ cells in a few donors, at about 28.3-60.1%. Whether the expanded NKG2C-expressing T cell clones were specific for HCMV antigens was left unclear. All eight donors whose samples were sequenced were randomly selected healthy volunteers, three of them men and five women. A commercial ELISA kit detecting HCMV-specific IgG in serum was used to determine HCMV serostatus. For roughly 6 donors, bulk peripheral blood T-cell repertoires were additionally sequenced from unsorted PBMC. Reads were demultiplexed and grouped by UMI with MIGEC, and clonotypes were assembled and quantified with MiTCR. To exclude erroneous sequences, only TCR cDNA sequences supported by at least two reads were retained. Downstream repertoire analysis used the tcR package, and clonotypes were matched across fractions by CDR3 nucleotide sequence plus V segment. VDJmatch was used to annotate antigen specificity against VDJdb, with one amino acid substitution in CDR3 allowed.

The chain couples TRBV5-1 to TRBJ2-3, and TRBD2 matches 11 of the central bases. The receptor's source is a woman between 18 and 29 years old in good health. Sequencing input: PBMCs. Read as DNA, the sequence is TGCGCCAGCAGCCGGTTAGCGGGGGGGATTACAGATACGCAGTATTTT. This gives the protein CASSRLAGGITDTQYF. The entire variable domain, with the stretches around the CDR3 drawn from the reference TRBV5-1 and TRBJ2-3 proteins, is KAGVTQTPRYLIKTRGQQVTLSCSPISGHRSVSWYQQTPGQGLQFLFEYFSETQRNKGNFPGRFSGRQFSNSRSEMNVSTLELGDSALYLCASSRLAGGITDTQYFGPGTRLTVL.